This section outlines one T cell receptor (beta chain) sequence together with its context. Some clones are missing from TCRdb's copy, which holds only in-frame ones; the method was immunoSEQ multiplex PCR. Here the sample spans 100,000 or so clones, 85% being singletons. The germline V gene encodes CDR1 MNHEY and CDR2 SMNVEV (reference sequence). The length of the CDR3 is 16 residues. V was trimmed by 4 bases and J by 3 bases, leaving 17 bases between them. The sample belongs to a study of blood T cell repertoires in COVID-19. The chain has TRBV27 and TRBJ2-3, with a tentative D call TRBD2 (5 bases). Input material: peripheral blood. The sequence was collected from a woman aged 70-85 years with active or convalescent COVID-19. The CDR3 here is CASSSSSQRATDTQYF. The CDR3 DNA reads as TGTGCCAGCAGTTCTAGCAGCCAGCGTGCGACAGATACGCAGTATTTT.